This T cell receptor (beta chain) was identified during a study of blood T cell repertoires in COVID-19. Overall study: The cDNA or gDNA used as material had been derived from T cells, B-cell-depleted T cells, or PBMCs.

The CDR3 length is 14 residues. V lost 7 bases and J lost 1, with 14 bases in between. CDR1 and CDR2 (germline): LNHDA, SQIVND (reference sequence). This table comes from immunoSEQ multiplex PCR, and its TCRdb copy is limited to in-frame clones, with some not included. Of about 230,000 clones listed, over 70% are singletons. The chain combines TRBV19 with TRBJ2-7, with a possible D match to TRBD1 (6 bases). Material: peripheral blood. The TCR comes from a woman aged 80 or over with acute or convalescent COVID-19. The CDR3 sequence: CASKGIGQSYEQYF. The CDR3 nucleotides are TGTGCCAGTAAGGGGATCGGACAGTCCTACGAGCAGTACTTC. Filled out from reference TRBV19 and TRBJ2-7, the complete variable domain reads DGGITQSPKYLFRKEGQNVTLSCEQNLNHDAMYWYRQDPGQGLRLIYYSQIVNDFQKGDIAEGYSVSREKKESFPLTVTSAQKNPTAFYLCASKGIGQSYEQYFGPGTRLTVT.